Presented here are 27 T cell receptor beta chains from one specimen sequenced in a study of T cell responses to AZD1222 COVID-19 vaccine. Measured with immunoSEQ multiplex PCR; TCRdb has only the in-frame clones, and not every one. The sample lists 130,000 or so clones, about 92% seen once, with more than 0.7% in the top ten. Material: peripheral blood, obtained on day 0 of MenACWY control vaccination. The receptors were gathered from an adult in good health.

J is TRBJ1-3 and V is TRBV6-5; D may be TRBD1 (5 bases). The germline V gene encodes CDR1 MNHEY and CDR2 SVGAGI. The CDR3 is 16 amino acids. The V gene lost 4 bases and the J gene lost 4 bases, with 17 bases spanning the gap. Here the CDR3 DNA reads TGTGCCAGCAGTTTCGGACCTCCAGGGCCGGGAAACACCATATATTTT. Its protein product is CASSFGPPGPGNTIYF.

This chain joins TRBV27 and TRBJ1-1; D remains unclear. This CDR3 contains 14 residues. CDR1 is MNHEY and CDR2 is SMNVEV in the germline V gene (reference sequence). Trimming removed 5 bases at V and 2 bases at J, with 12 bases between. The DNA for the CDR3 is TGTGCCAGCAGTCGTTCCCATCTAAACACTGAAGCTTTCTTT. Encoded protein: CASSRSHLNTEAFF.

The chain combines TRBV5-5 with TRBJ1-4, with 8 bases aligning to TRBD1. Germline V gene data show CDR1 as SGHKS and CDR2 as YYEKEE (reference sequence). CDR3 length equals 15 residues. The junction had 8 bases not matched to a gene; V was cut back by 4 bases and J by 6 bases. The CDR3 DNA sequence: TGTGCCAGCAGCCTGTTGACAGGGGCGGATGAAAAACTGTTTTTT. Encoded protein: CASSLLTGADEKLFF. Combining the CDR3 with reference TRBV5-5 and TRBJ1-4 gives the whole variable domain DAGVTQSPTHLIKTRGQQVTLRCSPISGHKSVSWYQQVLGQGPQFIFQYYEKEERGRGNFPDRFSARQFPNYSSELNVNALLLGDSALYLCASSLLTGADEKLFFGSGTQLSVL.

A remark on this clone: The same CDR3 can be traced to other DNA sequences in this sample. The J gene is TRBJ2-3, the V gene TRBV9; D gene ambiguous. Germline values: CDR1 SGDLS, CDR2 YYNGEE. V gave up 0 bases and J gave up 0 bases, with 5 bases separating them. This CDR3 spans 14 amino acids. The CDR3 sequence: CASSVGGSTDTQYF. CDR3 nucleotide sequence: TGTGCCAGCAGCGTAGGGGGTAGCACAGATACGCAGTATTTT.

The chain carries TRBV5-1 and TRBJ1-2; weak D call: TRBD1 (5 bases). With 4 bases removed from V and 7 bases from J, the gap between germline ends came to 11 bases. The CDR3 is 12 amino acids. CDR1 and CDR2 from the germline V gene are SGHRS and YFSETQ. The DNA of the CDR3 is TGCGCCAGCAGCCCGGGACGGACTGGCTACACCTTC. This codes for CASSPGRTGYTF.

This chain joins TRBV6-6 and TRBJ2-7; 10 bases are shared with TRBD1. V lost 6 bases to trimming and J lost 0 bases; unmatched junction nucleotides: 5. Looked up from germline, CDR1 is MNHNY and CDR2 is SVGAGI (reference sequence). The CDR3 loop spans 15 amino acids. Here the CDR3 reads CASSPGTGVSYEQYF. CDR3 bases: TGTGCCAGCAGCCCCGGGACAGGGGTCTCCTACGAGCAGTACTTC.

The V gene is TRBV13, the J gene TRBJ1-3; D call uncertain. The CDR3 totals 13 residues. Germline V gene data show CDR1 as PRHDT and CDR2 as FYEKMQ (reference sequence). Trimming removed 0 bases at V and 5 bases at J, with 5 bases between. The CDR3 spells CASSLGPRNTIYF. CDR3 nucleotide sequence: TGTGCCAGCAGCTTAGGGCCTAGAAACACCATATATTTT.

The V call is TRBV5-4, the J call TRBJ2-1; D ambiguous. Deletions cut 5 bases from V and 5 bases from J, with 17 bases between. Germline-derived CDR1 and CDR2 are SGHNT and YYREEE (reference sequence). The CDR3 contains 15 residues. CDR3 amino acids: CASSYPVSPNNEQFF. The DNA of the CDR3 is TGTGCCAGCAGTTACCCGGTCAGTCCGAACAATGAGCAGTTCTTC.

The genes are TRBV7-9 and TRBJ1-2; D unclear. From germline, CDR1 is SEHNR and CDR2 FQNEAQ (reference sequence). The V gene lost 7 bases and the J gene lost 8 bases, with 23 bases spanning the gap. The CDR3 loop spans 15 amino acids. This CDR3 reads CASKTVADRGMGYTF. The CDR3 DNA reads TGTGCCAGCAAAACGGTGGCGGATCGGGGTATGGGCTACACCTTC.

The chain carries TRBV6-1 and TRBJ2-3; D not resolved. The CDR3 sequence is 15 residues long. Germline assignment: CDR1 MNHNS and CDR2 SASEGT. V lost 1 base and J lost 3, with 11 bases in between. The CDR3 nucleotides are TGTGCCAGCAGTGAAGGCTGGGTGGGTACAGATACGCAGTATTTT. Residues: CASSEGWVGTDTQYF.

The chain links TRBV4-1 to TRBJ1-2; D ambiguous. Trimming shortened V by 3 bases and J by 8 bases, and 16 bases separated the two germline ends. This CDR3 has 14 residues. Germline CDR1 and CDR2: MGHRA and YSYEKL. CDR3 nucleotides: TGCGCCAGCAGCCATAGGGCCCAGAGTGAAGGCTACACCTTC. Translating it yields CASSHRAQSEGYTF.

The chain employs TRBV7-6 and TRBJ2-7; 11 bases are shared with TRBD2. Germline V gene sequence: CDR1 SGHVS, CDR2 FNYEAQ. The CDR3 consists of 14 residues. Unmatched junction bases numbered 3, after V lost 6 bases and J lost 2 bases. The DNA of the CDR3 is TGTGCCAGCAGACCGACTAGCGGGGCCTACGAGCAGTACTTC. Translation: CASRPTSGAYEQYF.

This rearrangement joins TRBV2 to TRBJ1-1, with 7 bases lining up with TRBD1. Germline V lookup: CDR1 SNHLY, CDR2 FYNNEI. The CDR3 is 14 residues long. Germline trimming cut 6 bases from V and 1 base from J; bases unmatched to any gene: 5. CDR3 nucleotide sequence: TGTGCCAGCAGCGACAGGGTTTCGAACACTGAAGCTTTCTTT. Protein: CASSDRVSNTEAFF.

The V gene is TRBV5-4, the J gene TRBJ1-1; D is uncertain. This CDR3 spans 15 amino acids. Germline V gene lookup returns CDR1 SGHNT and CDR2 YYREEE (reference sequence). Trimming took 4 bases from V and 0 from J, leaving 13 bases between them. CDR3 nucleotides: TGTGCCAGCAGCCCATCGGGATCCGTGAACACTGAAGCTTTCTTT. It codes for CASSPSGSVNTEAFF.

The CDR3 sequence: CASSPDLGGEKLFF. The CDR3 DNA sequence: TGTGCCAGCTCACCAGACTTAGGGGGGGAAAAACTGTTTTTT. The chain links TRBV18 to TRBJ1-4; D possibly corresponds to TRBD1 (6 bases). The CDR3 sequence is 14 residues long. The V end was cut by 2 bases, the J end by 8 bases, with 12 bases between. The germline gives CDR1 KGHSH, CDR2 LQKENI.

J is TRBJ1-6 and V is TRBV3-1 (or the pseudogene TRBV3-2), with D hard to call. The CDR3 totals 18 residues. V lost 4 bases and J lost 0, with 16 bases in between. Germline V gene lookup returns CDR1 LGHDT and CDR2 YNNKEL (reference sequence). Here the CDR3 DNA reads TGTGCCAGCAGCCGGGAACCTCCTACATTCTCCTATAATTCACCCCTCCACTTT. It translates to CASSREPPTFSYNSPLHF.

The chain's CDR3 is CASSLSPGQGEGYTF. The CDR3 nucleotides read TGTGCCAGCAGCTTAAGCCCGGGACAGGGCGAAGGCTACACCTTC. The genes are TRBV9 and TRBJ1-2, with TRBD1 identical over 9 bases. Trimming removed 4 bases from V and 8 bases from J; junction bases left unmatched: 12. Germline V gene data show CDR1 as SGDLS and CDR2 as YYNGEE. CDR3 length equals 15 residues.

V is TRBV27 and J is TRBJ1-2; D is unresolved. Trimming left V 4 bases short and J 2 bases short, with 11 bases between. Per the germline V gene, CDR1 is MNHEY and CDR2 is SMNVEV (reference sequence). The CDR3 runs 14 residues. The DNA for the CDR3 is TGTGCCAGCAGTTCGTGGGATGCCAACTATGGCTACACCTTC. Encoded protein: CASSSWDANYGYTF.

The chain employs TRBV19 and TRBJ1-3; D is possibly TRBD1 (5 bases). CDR1 and CDR2 (germline): LNHDA, SQIVND (reference sequence). The ends were cut back, 8 bases at V and 2 bases at J, with 19 bases in the middle. This CDR3 is 16 amino acids long. Here the CDR3 reads CASRAQTVATGNTIYF. The CDR3 coding sequence is TGTGCCAGTCGCGCCCAGACAGTGGCAACTGGAAACACCATATATTTT.

The CDR3 region is CASSQAWGSYNEQFF. For the CDR3, the DNA is TGTGCCAGCAGCCAAGCTTGGGGCTCCTACAATGAGCAGTTCTTC. The J gene is TRBJ2-1, the V gene TRBV3-1 (or the pseudogene TRBV3-2); D gene uncertain. CDR3 size: 15 residues. Germline V CDR1 and CDR2: LGHDT, YNNKEL (reference sequence). V was clipped by 1 base and J by 0 bases, with 7 bases between them.

The gene calls are TRBV5-6 and TRBJ1-2, with D possibly TRBD1 on 5 matching bases. The CDR3 sequence is 14 residues long. Trimming stripped 5 bases from V and 4 bases from J, with 15 bases between. CDR1 is SGHDT and CDR2 is YYEEEE in the germline V gene. This CDR3 is CASSDPGRGYGYTF. CDR3 DNA sequence: TGTGCCAGCAGTGACCCCGGGAGGGGCTATGGCTACACCTTC.

This sequence joins TRBV28 and TRBJ2-3, with TRBD2 matching over 7 bases. CDR1 and CDR2 (germline): MDHEN, SYDVKM. The CDR3 runs 13 residues. Trimming took 5 bases from V and 1 from J; bases not matched to a gene: 0. CDR3 sequence (DNA): TGTGCCAGCAGTACTAGCGGCACAGATACGCAGTATTTT. Its translation is CASSTSGTDTQYF.

This rearrangement joins TRBV4-2 to TRBJ1-2; 10 positions agree with TRBD1. CDR1 LGHNA and CDR2 YNFKEQ come from the germline V gene. The CDR3 runs 15 residues. V was pared by 4 bases and J by 9 bases, with 11 bases of the junction left unmatched. This CDR3 reads CASSPYPGQGLSYTF. The CDR3 bases are TGTGCCAGCAGCCCCTACCCGGGACAGGGGCTGAGCTACACCTTC.

CDR3 DNA: TGTGCCAGCAGCACCACTTCCTCTGGAAACACCATATATTTT. The encoded protein is CASSTTSSGNTIYF. V and J are TRBV7-8 and TRBJ1-3; no clear D gene. CDR3 length: 14 amino acids. Germline loops: CDR1 SGHVS, CDR2 FQNEAQ. Trimming took 5 bases from V and 0 from J, leaving 8 bases between them.

The V gene is TRBV11-2, the J gene TRBJ2-1; 14 bases map to TRBD2. The CDR3 length is 16 residues. V lost 2 bases and J lost 8; bases outside the gene matches: 5. Germline values: CDR1 SGHAT, CDR2 FQNNGV. CDR3 region: CASSLTGTSGSYEQFF. The CDR3 nucleotides read TGTGCCAGCAGCTTAACCGGGACTAGCGGGAGCTATGAGCAGTTCTTC.

The V and J genes are TRBV6-2 or TRBV6-3 and TRBJ1-5; 8 bases agree with TRBD1. CDR1 and CDR2 (germline): MNHEY, SVGEGT. The junction had 9 bases not matched to a gene; V was cut back by 2 bases and J by 0 bases. This CDR3 has 18 residues. The CDR3: CASSYRDRRKYSNQPQHF. CDR3 in DNA: TGTGCCAGCAGTTACCGGGACAGGCGAAAATATAGCAATCAGCCCCAGCATTTT.

The CDR3, as DNA: TGTGCCTCCCAGGGCAACTCTGGAAACACCATATATTTT. Protein sequence: CASQGNSGNTIYF. This chain connects TRBV12-3 or TRBV12-4 to TRBJ1-3; maybe TRBD1 (5 bases). The CDR3 loop spans 13 amino acids. Trimming stripped 11 bases from V and 0 bases from J, with 11 bases between.